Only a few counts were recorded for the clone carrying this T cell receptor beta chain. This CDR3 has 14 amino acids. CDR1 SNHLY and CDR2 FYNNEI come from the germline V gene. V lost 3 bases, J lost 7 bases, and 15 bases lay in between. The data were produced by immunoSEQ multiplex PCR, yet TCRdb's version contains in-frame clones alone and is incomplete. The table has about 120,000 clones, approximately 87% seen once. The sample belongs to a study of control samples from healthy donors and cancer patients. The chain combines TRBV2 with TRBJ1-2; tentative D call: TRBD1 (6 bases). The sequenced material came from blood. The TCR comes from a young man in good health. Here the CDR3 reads CASSEGARASGYTF. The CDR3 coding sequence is TGTGCCAGCAGTGAGGGGGCCAGGGCCTCTGGCTACACCTTC.